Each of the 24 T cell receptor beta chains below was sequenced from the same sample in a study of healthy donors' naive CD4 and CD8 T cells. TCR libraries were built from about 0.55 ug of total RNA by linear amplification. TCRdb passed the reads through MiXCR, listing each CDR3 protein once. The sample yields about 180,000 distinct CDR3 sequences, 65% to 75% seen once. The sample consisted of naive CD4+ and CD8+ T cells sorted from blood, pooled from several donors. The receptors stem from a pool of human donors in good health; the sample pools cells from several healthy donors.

The CDR3, as DNA: TGCAGTGCCCGACCGACTAGCGGGGGCCTCTACAATGAGCAGTTCTTC. It translates to CSARPTSGGLYNEQFF. The V call is TRBV20-1, the J call TRBJ2-1; 12 bases are shared with TRBD2. This CDR3 region has 16 residues. Germline assignment: CDR1 DFQATT and CDR2 SNEGSKA (reference sequence). V lost 6 bases and J lost 3; bases outside the gene matches: 9.

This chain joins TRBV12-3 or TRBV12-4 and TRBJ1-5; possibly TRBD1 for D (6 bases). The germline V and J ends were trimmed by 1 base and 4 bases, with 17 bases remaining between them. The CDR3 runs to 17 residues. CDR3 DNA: TGTGCCAGCAGTTTAGACAGGGCCGTGGATGGGAATCAGCCCCAGCATTTT. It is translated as CASSLDRAVDGNQPQHF.

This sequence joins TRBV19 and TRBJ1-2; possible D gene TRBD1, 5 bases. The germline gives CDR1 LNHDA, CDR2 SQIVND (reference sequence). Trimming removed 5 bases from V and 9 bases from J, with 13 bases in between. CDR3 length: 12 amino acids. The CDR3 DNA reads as TGTGCCAGTAGTCCCGCAGGGTACAGCTACACCTTC. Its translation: CASSPAGYSYTF.

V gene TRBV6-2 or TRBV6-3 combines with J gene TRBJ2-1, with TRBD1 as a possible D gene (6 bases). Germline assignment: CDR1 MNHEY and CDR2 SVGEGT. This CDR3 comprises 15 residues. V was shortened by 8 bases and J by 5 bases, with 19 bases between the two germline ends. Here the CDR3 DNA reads TGTGCCAGCCAGAAAATGGACAGCACTCACAATGAGCAGTTCTTC. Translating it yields CASQKMDSTHNEQFF.

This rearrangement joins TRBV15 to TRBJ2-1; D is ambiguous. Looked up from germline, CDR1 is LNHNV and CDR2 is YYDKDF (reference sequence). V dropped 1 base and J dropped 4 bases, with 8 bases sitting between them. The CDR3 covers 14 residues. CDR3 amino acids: CATSRGKGYNEQFF. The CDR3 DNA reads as TGTGCCACCAGCAGAGGGAAAGGTTACAATGAGCAGTTCTTC. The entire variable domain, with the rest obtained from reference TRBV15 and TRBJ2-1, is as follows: DAMVIQNPRYQVTQFGKPVTLSCSQTLNHNVMYWYQQKSSQAPKLLFHYYDKDFNNEADTPDNFQSRRPNTSFCFLDIRSPGLGDTAMYLCATSRGKGYNEQFFGPGTRLTVL.

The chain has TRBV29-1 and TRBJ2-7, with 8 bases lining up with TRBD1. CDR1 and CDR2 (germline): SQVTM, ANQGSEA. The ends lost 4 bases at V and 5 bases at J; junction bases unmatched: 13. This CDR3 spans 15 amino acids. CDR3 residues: CSVGSPGQGDHEQYF. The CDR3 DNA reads TGCAGCGTTGGTTCCCCCGGACAGGGTGATCACGAGCAGTACTTC.

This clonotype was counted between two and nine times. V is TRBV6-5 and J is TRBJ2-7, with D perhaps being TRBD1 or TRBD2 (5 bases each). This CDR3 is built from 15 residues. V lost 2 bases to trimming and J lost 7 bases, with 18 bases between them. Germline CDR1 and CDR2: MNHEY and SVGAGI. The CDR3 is CASSYGAGTAGEQYF. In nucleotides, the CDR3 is TGTGCCAGCAGTTACGGAGCCGGGACGGCAGGGGAGCAGTACTTC.

The CDR3 spells CASSVNPGGTTKNIQYF. The CDR3 nucleotides read TGTGCCAGCAGTGTAAACCCCGGGGGAACAACCAAAAACATTCAGTACTTC. The chain carries TRBV6-1 and TRBJ2-4, with D possibly TRBD2 on 6 matching bases. The CDR3 extends over 17 amino acids. Germline CDR1 reads MNHNS; CDR2 reads SASEGT. The germline V and J ends were trimmed by 4 bases and 2 bases, with 18 bases remaining between them.

The CDR3 loop is CASSLGTRTSAYQETQYF. CDR3 coding DNA: TGTGCCAGCAGTTTAGGGACCCGGACTAGCGCCTACCAAGAGACCCAGTACTTC. The chain uses TRBV12-3 or TRBV12-4 and TRBJ2-5; 9 bases match TRBD2. V shed 1 base and J 0 bases; nucleotides not matched to a gene: 9. This CDR3 comprises 18 residues.

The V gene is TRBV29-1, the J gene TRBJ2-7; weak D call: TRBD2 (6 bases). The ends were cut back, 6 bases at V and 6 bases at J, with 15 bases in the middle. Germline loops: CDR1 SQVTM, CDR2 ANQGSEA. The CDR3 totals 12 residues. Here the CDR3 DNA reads TGCAGCGTCGGCGGGAATGGTCCCGAGCAGTACTTC. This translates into CSVGGNGPEQYF.

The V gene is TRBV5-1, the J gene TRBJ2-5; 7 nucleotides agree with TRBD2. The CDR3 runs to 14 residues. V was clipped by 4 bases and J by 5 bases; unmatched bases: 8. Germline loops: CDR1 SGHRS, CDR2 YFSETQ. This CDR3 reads CASSPQTSSETQYF. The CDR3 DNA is TGCGCCAGCAGCCCCCAGACTAGCAGTGAGACCCAGTACTTC. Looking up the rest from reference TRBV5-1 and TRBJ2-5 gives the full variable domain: KAGVTQTPRYLIKTRGQQVTLSCSPISGHRSVSWYQQTPGQGLQFLFEYFSETQRNKGNFPGRFSGRQFSNSRSEMNVSTLELGDSALYLCASSPQTSSETQYFGPGTRLLVL.

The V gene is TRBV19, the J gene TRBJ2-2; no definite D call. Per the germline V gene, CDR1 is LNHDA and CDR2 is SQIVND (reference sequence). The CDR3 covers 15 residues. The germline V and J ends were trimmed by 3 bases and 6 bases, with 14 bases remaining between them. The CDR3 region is CASSIPPTTAGELFF. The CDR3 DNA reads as TGTGCCAGTAGTATCCCCCCTACGACGGCCGGGGAGCTGTTTTTT.

CDR3 bases: TGTGCCAGCGGTACGAGGACCCAGGGTTTCTCTAACTATGGCTACACCTTC. Protein: CASGTRTQGFSNYGYTF. The rearrangement joins TRBV6-2 or TRBV6-3 to TRBJ1-2; tentatively, D is TRBD1 (5 bases). Trimming took off 8 bases at V and 0 bases at J, with 22 bases between the two ends. The V gene's germline CDR1 is MNHEY and CDR2 SVGEGT. The length of the CDR3 is 17 residues.

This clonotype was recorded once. CDR3 sequence: CASRTPGTPSNQPQHF. The CDR3 region has the DNA TGTGCCAGCAGGACACCGGGGACACCGAGCAATCAGCCCCAGCATTTT. The chain couples TRBV6-2 or TRBV6-3 to TRBJ1-5, with D perhaps matching TRBD1 (6 bases). V gave up 6 bases and J gave up 1 base, with 16 bases separating them. The germline CDR1 and CDR2 sequences are MNHEY and SVGEGT. The CDR3 consists of 16 residues.

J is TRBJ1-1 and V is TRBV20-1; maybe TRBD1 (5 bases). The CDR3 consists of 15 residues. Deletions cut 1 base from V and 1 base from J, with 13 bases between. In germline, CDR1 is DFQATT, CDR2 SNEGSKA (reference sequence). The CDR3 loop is CSARARTRTNTEAFF. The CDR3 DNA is TGCAGTGCTAGAGCTAGGACAAGGACGAACACTGAAGCTTTCTTT.

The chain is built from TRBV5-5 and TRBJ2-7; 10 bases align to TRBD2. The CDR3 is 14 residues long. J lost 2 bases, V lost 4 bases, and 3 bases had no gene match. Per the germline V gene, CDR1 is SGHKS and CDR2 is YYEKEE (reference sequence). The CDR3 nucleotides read TGTGCCAGCAGCCCTAGCGGGAGTGCCTACGAGCAGTACTTC. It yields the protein CASSPSGSAYEQYF.

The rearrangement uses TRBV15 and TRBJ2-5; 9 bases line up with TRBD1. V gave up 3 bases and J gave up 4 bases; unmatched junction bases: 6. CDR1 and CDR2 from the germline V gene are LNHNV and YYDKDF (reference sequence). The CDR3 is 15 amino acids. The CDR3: CATSRSRQGGETQYF. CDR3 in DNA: TGTGCCACCAGCAGGTCCAGACAGGGGGGAGAGACCCAGTACTTC.

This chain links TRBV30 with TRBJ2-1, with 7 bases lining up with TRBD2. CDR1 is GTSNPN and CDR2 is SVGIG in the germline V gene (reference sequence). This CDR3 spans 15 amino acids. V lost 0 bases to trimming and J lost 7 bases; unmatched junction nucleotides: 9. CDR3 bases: TGTGCCTGGAGTGTAGGCCGGGAGGATACAAATGAGCAGTTCTTC. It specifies CAWSVGREDTNEQFF.

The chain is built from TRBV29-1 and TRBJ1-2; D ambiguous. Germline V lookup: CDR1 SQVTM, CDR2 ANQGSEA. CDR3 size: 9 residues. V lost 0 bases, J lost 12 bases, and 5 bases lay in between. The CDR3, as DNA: TGCAGCGTTGAAGAAGAAGACACCTTC. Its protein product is CSVEEEDTF.

The DNA for the CDR3 is TGCAGCGTTCTATCTACGGAATCTAACTATGGCTACACCTTC. This gives the protein CSVLSTESNYGYTF. The chain combines TRBV29-1 with TRBJ1-2; no clear D gene. CDR1 is SQVTM, CDR2 ANQGSEA, per germline. The CDR3 is 14 residues long. Between the trimmed V and J ends, which lost 5 bases and 0 bases, there was a span of 13 bases.

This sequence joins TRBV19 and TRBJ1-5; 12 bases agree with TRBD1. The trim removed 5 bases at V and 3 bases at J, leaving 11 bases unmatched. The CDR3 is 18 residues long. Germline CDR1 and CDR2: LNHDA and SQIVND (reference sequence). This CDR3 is CASSPDLGTGGNNQPQHF. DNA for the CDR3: TGTGCCAGTAGTCCCGACCTCGGGACAGGGGGCAACAATCAGCCCCAGCATTTT. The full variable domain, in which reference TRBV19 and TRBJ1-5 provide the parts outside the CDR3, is DGGITQSPKYLFRKEGQNVTLSCEQNLNHDAMYWYRQDPGQGLRLIYYSQIVNDFQKGDIAEGYSVSREKKESFPLTVTSAQKNPTAFYLCASSPDLGTGGNNQPQHFGDGTRLSIL.

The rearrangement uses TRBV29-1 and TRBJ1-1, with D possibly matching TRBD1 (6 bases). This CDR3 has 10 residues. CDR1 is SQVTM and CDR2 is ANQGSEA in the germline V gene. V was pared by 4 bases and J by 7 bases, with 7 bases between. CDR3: CSVARGEAFF. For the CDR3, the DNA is TGCAGCGTTGCCAGGGGTGAAGCTTTCTTT.

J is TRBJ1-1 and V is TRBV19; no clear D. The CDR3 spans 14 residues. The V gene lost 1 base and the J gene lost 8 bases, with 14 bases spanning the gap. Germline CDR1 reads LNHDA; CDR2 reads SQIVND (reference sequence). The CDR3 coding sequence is TGTGCCAGTAGTATAGTTTATGGACGACTCGAAGCTTTCTTT. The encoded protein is CASSIVYGRLEAFF. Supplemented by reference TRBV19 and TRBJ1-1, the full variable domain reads DGGITQSPKYLFRKEGQNVTLSCEQNLNHDAMYWYRQDPGQGLRLIYYSQIVNDFQKGDIAEGYSVSREKKESFPLTVTSAQKNPTAFYLCASSIVYGRLEAFFGQGTRLTVV.

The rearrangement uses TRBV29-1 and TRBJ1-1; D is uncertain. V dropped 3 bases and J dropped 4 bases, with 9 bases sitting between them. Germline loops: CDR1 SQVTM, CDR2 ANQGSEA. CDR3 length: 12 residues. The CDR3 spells CSVDGFGTEAFF. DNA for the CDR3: TGCAGCGTTGATGGGTTTGGCACTGAAGCTTTCTTT. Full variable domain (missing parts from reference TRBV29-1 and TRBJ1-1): SAVISQKPSRDICQRGTSLTIQCQVDSQVTMMFWYRQQPGQSLTLIATANQGSEATYESGFVIDKFPISRPNLTFSTLTVSNMSPEDSSIYLCSVDGFGTEAFFGQGTRLTVV.